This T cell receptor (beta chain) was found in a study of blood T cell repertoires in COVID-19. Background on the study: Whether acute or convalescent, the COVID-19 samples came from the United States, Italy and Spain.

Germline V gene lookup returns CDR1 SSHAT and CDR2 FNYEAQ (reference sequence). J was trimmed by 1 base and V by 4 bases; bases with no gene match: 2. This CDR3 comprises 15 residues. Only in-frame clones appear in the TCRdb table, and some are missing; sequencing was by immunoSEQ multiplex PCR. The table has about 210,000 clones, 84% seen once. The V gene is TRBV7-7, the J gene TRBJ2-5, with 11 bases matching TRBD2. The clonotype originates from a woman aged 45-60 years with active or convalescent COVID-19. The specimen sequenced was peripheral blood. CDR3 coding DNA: TGTGCCAGCAGCTCTGGACTAGCGGGCCAAGAGACCCAGTACTTC. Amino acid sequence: CASSSGLAGQETQYF. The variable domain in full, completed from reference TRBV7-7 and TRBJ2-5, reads GAGVSQSPRYKVTKRGQDVTLRCDPISSHATLYWYQQALGQGPEFLTYFNYEAQPDKSGLPSDRFSAERPEGSISTLTIQRTEQRDSAMYRCASSSGLAGQETQYFGPGTRLLVL.